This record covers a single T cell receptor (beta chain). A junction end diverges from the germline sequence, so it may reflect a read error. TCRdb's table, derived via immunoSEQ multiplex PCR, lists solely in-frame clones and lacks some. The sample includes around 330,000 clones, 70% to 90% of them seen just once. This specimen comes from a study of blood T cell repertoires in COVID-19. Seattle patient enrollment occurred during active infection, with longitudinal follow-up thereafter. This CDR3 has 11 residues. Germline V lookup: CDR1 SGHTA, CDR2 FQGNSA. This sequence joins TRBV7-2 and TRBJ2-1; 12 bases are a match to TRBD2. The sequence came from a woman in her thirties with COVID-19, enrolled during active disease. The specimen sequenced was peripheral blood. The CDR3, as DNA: TGTGCCAGCAGCGACCGACTAGCGGGGGTCTTC. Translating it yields CASSDRLAGVF.